Described below is a single TCR beta chain sequence and its context. Samples of blood were obtained at baseline, on cycle 4 day 1, and on cycle 7 day 1. The method was immunoSEQ multiplex PCR; TCRdb's version includes in-frame clones alone and lacks a portion of them. The sample yields 77,000 or so clones, roughly nine tenths seen once. These data belong to a study of OX40 agonist ivuxolimab in advanced cancers. V lost 5 bases, J lost 3 bases, and 17 bases lay in between. CDR1 is MDHEN, CDR2 SYDVKM, per germline. This CDR3 has 15 residues. The rearrangement joins TRBV28 to TRBJ2-7; D may be TRBD1 (6 bases). The specimen comprised CD4+ or CD8+ T cells sorted from blood, sampled in a trial of the OX40 agonist ivuxolimab. The receptor's source is an adult with an advanced solid tumor such as melanoma, head and neck, liver or kidney cancer. CDR3 coding DNA: TGTGCCAGCAGTGTCTTCGGGACAAGTCACTACGAGCAGTACTTC. Amino acid sequence: CASSVFGTSHYEQYF.